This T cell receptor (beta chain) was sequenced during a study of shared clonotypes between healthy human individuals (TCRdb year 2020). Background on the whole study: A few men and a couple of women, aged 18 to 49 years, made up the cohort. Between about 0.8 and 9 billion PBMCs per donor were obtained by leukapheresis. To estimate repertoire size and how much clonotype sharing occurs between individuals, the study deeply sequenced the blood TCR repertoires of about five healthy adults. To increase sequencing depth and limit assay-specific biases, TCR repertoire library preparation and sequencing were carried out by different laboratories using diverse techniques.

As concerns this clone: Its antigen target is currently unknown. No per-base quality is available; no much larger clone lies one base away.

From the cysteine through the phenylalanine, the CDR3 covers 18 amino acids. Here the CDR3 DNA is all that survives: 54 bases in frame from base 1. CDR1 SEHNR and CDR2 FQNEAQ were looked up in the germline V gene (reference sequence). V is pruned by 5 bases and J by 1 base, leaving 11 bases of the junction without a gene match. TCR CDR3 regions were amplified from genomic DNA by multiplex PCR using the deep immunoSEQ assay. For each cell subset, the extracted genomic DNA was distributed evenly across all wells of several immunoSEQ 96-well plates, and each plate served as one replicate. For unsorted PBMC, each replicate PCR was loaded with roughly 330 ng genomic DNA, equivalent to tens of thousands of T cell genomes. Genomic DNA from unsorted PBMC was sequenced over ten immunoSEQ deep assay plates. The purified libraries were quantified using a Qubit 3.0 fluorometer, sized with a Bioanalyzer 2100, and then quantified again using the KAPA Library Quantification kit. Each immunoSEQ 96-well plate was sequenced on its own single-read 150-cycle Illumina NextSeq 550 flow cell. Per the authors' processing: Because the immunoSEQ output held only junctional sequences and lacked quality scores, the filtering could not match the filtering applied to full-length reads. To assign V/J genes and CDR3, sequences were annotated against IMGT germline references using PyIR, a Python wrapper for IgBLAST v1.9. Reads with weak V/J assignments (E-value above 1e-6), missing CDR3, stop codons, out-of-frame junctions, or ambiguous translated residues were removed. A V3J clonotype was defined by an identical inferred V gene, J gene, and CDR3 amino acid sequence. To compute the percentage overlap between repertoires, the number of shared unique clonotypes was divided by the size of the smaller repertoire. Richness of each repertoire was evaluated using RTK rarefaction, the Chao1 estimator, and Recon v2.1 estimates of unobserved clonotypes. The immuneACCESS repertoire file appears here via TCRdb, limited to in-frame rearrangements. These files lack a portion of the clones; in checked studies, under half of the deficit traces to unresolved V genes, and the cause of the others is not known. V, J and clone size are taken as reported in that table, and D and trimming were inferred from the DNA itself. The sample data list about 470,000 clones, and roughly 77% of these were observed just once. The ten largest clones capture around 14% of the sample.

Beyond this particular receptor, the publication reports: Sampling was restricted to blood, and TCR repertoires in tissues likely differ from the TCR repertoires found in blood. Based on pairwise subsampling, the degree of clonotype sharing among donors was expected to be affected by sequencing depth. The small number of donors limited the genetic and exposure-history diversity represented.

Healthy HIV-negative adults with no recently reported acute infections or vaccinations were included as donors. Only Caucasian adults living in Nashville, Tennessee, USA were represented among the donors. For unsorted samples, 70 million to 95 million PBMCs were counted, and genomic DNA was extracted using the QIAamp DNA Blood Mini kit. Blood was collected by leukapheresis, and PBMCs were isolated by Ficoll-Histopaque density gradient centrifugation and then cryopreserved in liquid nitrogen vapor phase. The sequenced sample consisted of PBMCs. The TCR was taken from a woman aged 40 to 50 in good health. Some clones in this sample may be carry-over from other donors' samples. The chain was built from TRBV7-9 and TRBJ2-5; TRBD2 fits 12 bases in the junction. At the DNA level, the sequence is TGTGCCAGCAGCGGATCCCTAGCGGGGGGGGCCCTCCAAGAGACCCAGTACTTC. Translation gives CASSGSLAGGALQETQYF.